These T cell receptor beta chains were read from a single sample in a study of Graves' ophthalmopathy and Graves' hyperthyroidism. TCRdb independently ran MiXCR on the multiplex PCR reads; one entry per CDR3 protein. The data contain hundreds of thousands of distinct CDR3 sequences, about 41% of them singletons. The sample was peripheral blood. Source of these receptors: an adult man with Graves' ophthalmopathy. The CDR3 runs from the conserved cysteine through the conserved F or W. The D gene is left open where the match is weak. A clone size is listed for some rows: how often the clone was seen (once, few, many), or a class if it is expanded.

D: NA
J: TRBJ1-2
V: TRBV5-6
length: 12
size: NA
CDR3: CAGSVGREGYTF
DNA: TGTGCCGGCAGCGTCGGACGCGAAGGCTACACCTTC

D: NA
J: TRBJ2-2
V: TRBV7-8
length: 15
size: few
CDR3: CASSLAPVTTGELFF
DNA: TGTGCCAGCAGCTTAGCGCCCGTTACCACCGGGGAGCTGTTTTTT

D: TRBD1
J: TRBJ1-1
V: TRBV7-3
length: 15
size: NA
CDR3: CASSLGNRGRTEAFF
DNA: TGTGCCAGCAGCTTAGGCAACAGGGGGAGAACTGAAGCTTTCTTT

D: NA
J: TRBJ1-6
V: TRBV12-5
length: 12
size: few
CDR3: CASGFSNSPLHF
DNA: TGTGCTAGTGGTTTTAGTAATTCACCCCTCCACTTT

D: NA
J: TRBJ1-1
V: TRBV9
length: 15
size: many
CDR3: CASSVVDRENTEAFF
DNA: TGTGCCAGCAGCGTAGTTGACAGAGAGAACACTGAAGCTTTCTTT

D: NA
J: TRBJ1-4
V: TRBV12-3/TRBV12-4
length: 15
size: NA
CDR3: CASSLVGRDGEKLFF
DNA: TGTGCCAGCAGTTTAGTGGGTAGGGACGGCGAAAAACTGTTTTTT

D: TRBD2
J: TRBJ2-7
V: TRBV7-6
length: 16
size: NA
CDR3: CASSFGLAGGTYEQYF
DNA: TGTGCCAGCAGCTTTGGACTAGCGGGAGGGACCTACGAGCAGTACTTC

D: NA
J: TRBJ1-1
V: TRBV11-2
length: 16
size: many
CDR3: CASSLTWRVKDTEAFF
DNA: TGTGCCAGCAGCCTTACCTGGAGGGTAAAGGACACTGAAGCTTTCTTT

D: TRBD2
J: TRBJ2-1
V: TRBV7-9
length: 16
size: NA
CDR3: CASSLGYGGGYNEQFF
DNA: TGTGCCAGCAGCTTAGGGTACGGGGGGGGCTACAATGAGCAGTTCTTC

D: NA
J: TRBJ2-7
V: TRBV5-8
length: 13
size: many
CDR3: CASSGGTNYEQYF
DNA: TGTGCCAGCAGCGGGGGGACAAACTACGAGCAGTACTTC

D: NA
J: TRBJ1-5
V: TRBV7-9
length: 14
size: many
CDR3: CASSSGFSNQPQHF
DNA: TGTGCCAGCAGCTCGGGGTTTAGCAATCAGCCCCAGCATTTT

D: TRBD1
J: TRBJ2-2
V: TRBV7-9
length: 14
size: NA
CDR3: CASSLVRGSEELFF
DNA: TGTGCCAGCAGCTTGGTCAGGGGGAGCGAGGAGCTGTTTTTT

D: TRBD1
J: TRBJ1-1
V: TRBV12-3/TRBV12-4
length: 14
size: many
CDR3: CASSLRGRDTEAFF
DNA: TGTGCCAGCAGTCTCAGGGGGCGCGACACTGAAGCTTTCTTT

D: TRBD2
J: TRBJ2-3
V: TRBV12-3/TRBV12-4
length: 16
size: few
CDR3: CASSASSGGAPDTQYF
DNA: TGTGCCAGCAGTGCGTCTAGCGGGGGGGCCCCAGATACGCAGTATTTT

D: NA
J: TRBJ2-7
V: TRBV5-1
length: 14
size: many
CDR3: CASSSSTGVYEQYF
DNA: TGCGCCAGCAGCTCATCGACAGGAGTCTACGAGCAGTACTTC

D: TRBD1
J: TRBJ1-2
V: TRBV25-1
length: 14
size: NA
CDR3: CASSAGQGVNGYTF
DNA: TGTGCCAGCAGTGCCGGACAGGGGGTAAATGGCTACACCTTC

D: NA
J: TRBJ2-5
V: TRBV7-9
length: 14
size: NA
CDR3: CASSLVQGRETQYF
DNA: TGTGCCAGCAGCTTGGTGCAGGGTAGGGAGACCCAGTACTTC

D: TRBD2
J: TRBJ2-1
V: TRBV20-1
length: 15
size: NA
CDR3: CSARDPLAGFGEQFF
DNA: TGCAGTGCTAGAGATCCACTAGCGGGATTTGGTGAGCAGTTCTTC

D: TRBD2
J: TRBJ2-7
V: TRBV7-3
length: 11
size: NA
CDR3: CASSRTSGRYF
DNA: TGTGCCAGCAGCCGGACTAGCGGGAGGTACTTC

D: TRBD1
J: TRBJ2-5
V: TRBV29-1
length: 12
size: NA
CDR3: CSVATGAETQYF
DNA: TGCAGCGTTGCGACAGGGGCTGAGACCCAGTACTTC

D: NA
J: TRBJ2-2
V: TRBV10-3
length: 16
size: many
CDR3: CAISDSNRETTGELFF
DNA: TGTGCCATCAGTGATTCGAACAGGGAGACAACCGGGGAGCTGTTTTTT

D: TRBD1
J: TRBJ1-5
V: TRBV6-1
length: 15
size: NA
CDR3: CASSWGQNSNQPQHF
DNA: TGTGCCAGCAGCTGGGGACAGAATAGCAATCAGCCCCAGCATTTT

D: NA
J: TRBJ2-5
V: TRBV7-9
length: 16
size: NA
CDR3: CASSDSDVKTGEAQYF
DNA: TGTGCCAGCAGCGACTCCGACGTCAAAACGGGGGAGGCCCAGTACTTC

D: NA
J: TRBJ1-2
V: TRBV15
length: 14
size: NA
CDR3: CATSRPYRDDGYTF
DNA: TGTGCCACCAGCAGACCCTACAGGGACGATGGCTACACCTTC

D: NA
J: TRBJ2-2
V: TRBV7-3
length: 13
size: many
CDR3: CASSLPPSGELFF
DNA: TGTGCCAGCAGCTTACCTCCGAGCGGGGAGCTGTTTTTT

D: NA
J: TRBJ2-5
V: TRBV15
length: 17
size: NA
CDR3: CATSRGSRAANQETQYF
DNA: TGTGCCACCAGCAGAGGTAGCAGGGCGGCCAACCAAGAGACCCAGTACTTC

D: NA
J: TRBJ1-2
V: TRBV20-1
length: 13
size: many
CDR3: CSARSQRSGGYTF
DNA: TGCAGTGCTAGAAGTCAGAGGAGCGGAGGCTACACCTTC

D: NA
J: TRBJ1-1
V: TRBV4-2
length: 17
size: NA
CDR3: CASRSQTDSWDRNEAFF
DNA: TGTGCCAGCAGGTCACAAACGGACAGTTGGGATAGAAATGAAGCTTTCTTT

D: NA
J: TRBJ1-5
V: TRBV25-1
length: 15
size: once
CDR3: CASSESGGSNQPQHF
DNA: TGTGCCAGCAGTGAATCGGGAGGTAGCAATCAGCCCCAGCATTTT

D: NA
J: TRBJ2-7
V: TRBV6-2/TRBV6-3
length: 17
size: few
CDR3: CASSYGADGTAILEQYF
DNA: TGTGCCAGCAGTTACGGAGCGGACGGGACTGCCATCCTGGAGCAGTACTTC

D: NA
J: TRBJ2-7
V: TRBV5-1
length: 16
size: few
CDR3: CASSGGGTASQREQYF
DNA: TGCGCCAGCAGCGGGGGAGGGACAGCCTCACAGAGGGAGCAGTACTTC

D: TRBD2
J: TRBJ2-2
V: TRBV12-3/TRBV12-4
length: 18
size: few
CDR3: CATITLLAGGYGTGELFF
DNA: TGTGCCACCATCACTCTGCTAGCGGGGGGATACGGCACCGGGGAGCTGTTTTTT

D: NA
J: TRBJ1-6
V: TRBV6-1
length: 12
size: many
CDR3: CASRGDNSPLHF
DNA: TGTGCCAGCAGGGGGGATAATTCACCCCTCCACTTT

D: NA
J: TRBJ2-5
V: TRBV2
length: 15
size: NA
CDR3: CASSSRGEKQETQYF
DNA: TGTGCCAGCAGTTCACGGGGCGAAAAACAAGAGACCCAGTACTTC

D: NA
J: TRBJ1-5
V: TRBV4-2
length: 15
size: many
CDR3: CASSQDRRSNQPQHF
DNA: TGCGCCAGCAGCCAAGATCGGAGGAGCAATCAGCCCCAGCATTTT

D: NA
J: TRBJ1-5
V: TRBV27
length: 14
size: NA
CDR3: CASRGHQEGQPQHF
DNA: TGTGCCAGCAGGGGACATCAGGAAGGTCAGCCCCAGCATTTT

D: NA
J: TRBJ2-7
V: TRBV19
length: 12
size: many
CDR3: CASSASSYEQYF
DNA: TGTGCCAGCAGTGCTAGCTCCTACGAGCAGTACTTC

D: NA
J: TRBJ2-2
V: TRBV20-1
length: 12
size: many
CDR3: CSQTDPSGELFF
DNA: TGCAGTCAGACAGATCCATCCGGGGAGCTGTTTTTT

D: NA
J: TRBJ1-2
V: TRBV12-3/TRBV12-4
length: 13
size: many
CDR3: CASSTDRDYGYTF
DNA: TGTGCCAGCAGTACGGACAGAGACTATGGCTACACCTTC

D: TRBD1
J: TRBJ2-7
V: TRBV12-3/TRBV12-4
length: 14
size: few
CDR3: CASRYGQGVHEQYF
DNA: TGTGCCAGCAGATATGGACAGGGGGTCCACGAGCAGTACTTC

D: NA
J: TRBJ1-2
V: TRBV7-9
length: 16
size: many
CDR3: CASSLSTTGLNYGYTF
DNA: TGTGCCAGCAGCTTATCGACAACGGGCCTGAACTATGGCTACACCTTC

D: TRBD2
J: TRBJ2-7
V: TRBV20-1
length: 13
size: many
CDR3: CSARTSGPYEQYF
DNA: TGCAGTGCTAGAACTAGCGGGCCCTACGAGCAGTACTTC